This entry concerns a single T cell receptor (beta chain). The study included ophthalmopathy patients with Clinical Activity Score at least 3, NOSPECS grade at least 4 and duration under 3 months. This specimen comes from a study of T cells in Graves' hyperthyroidism and ophthalmopathy. Trimming pared 4 bases from V and 0 bases from J, leaving 12 bases between. CDR3 length equals 15 residues. CDR1 is ENHRY, CDR2 SYGVKD, per germline. TCR beta CDR3 regions were amplified from RNA. Primed by the HTBI set, a first-round RT-PCR was run on the TCR CDR3. MiXCR, run by TCRdb on the multiplex PCR reads, gives a single entry per CDR3 protein. In the table there are 450,000 to 600,000 distinct CDR3 sequences, about 20% of which are singletons.

The receptor comes from a man between 40 and 49 years old with Graves' ophthalmopathy. The sequenced sample consisted of blood. V and J are TRBV10-3 and TRBJ2-5; D may be TRBD1 (6 bases). CDR3 DNA sequence: TGTGCCATCAGTGCCGGACAGCTTTACCAAGAGACCCAGTACTTC. It specifies CAISAGQLYQETQYF.